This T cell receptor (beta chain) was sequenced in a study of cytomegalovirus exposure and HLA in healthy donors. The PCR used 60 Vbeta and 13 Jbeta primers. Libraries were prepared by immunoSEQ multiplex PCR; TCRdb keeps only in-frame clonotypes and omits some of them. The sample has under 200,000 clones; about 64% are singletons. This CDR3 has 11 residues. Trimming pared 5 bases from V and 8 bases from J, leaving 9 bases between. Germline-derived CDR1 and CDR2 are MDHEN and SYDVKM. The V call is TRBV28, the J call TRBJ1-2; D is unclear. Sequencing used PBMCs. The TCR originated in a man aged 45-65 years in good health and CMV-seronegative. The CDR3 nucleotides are TGTGCCAGCAGTCCGAATCGGGGCTACACCTTC. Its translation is CASSPNRGYTF.